One TCR beta chain is described in this entry. What it binds is not known. These data originate in a study of shared clonotypes between healthy human individuals. Notes on the study in general: Blood alone was sampled, and tissue repertoires likely differ.

Study donors comprised healthy, HIV-negative adults devoid of recent acute infection or vaccination. Everyone who donated was a Caucasian adult who lived in Nashville, Tennessee. For each subset, genomic DNA was distributed in equal portions over several immunoSEQ plates. Clones were sequenced by immunoSEQ multiplex PCR, and TCRdb holds only the in-frame ones, with some missing. This sample carries 450,000 to 500,000 clones, roughly 80% of them seen once, and the ten largest clones take 10% to 15%. The CDR3 covers 14 residues. The V and J ends lost 2 bases and 4 bases respectively, with 9 bases between them. Germline values: CDR1 SGHDT, CDR2 YYEEEE.

The sequence came from a woman in her 40s in good health. Some clones in this sample may be carry-over from other donors' samples. The chain links TRBV5-6 to TRBJ1-4; D unclear. Sequencing was done on a sample of PBMCs. The CDR3 here is CASSFGRDNEKLFF. CDR3 sequence (DNA): TGTGCCAGCAGCTTTGGTCGGGATAATGAAAAACTGTTTTTT.